The next 16 T cell receptor beta chains were all read from a single sample in a study of T cells in tumors and immune-related adverse events. Sequencing was performed with immunoSEQ multiplex PCR; in TCRdb, only in-frame clones are kept and a portion is missing. The sample shows roughly 4,700 clones, approximately 64% of them seen only once. Sequenced material: gut tissue, taken from a patient treated with anti-PD-1 therapy. The source is a female donor with metastatic renal cell carcinoma.

The rearrangement uses TRBV19 and TRBJ2-3; no clear D gene. Deletions cut 3 bases from V and 1 base from J, with 11 bases between. This CDR3 has 15 amino acids. The germline V gene encodes CDR1 LNHDA and CDR2 SQIVND (reference sequence). CDR3 loop: CASSIQRGGTDTQYF. As DNA, the CDR3 is TGTGCCAGTAGTATTCAGCGTGGGGGCACAGATACGCAGTATTTT.

The chain joins TRBV7-9 to TRBJ1-2; tentative D call: TRBD1 (5 bases). The germline V gene has CDR1 SEHNR and CDR2 FQNEAQ (reference sequence). The CDR3 contains 13 residues. Trimming left V 5 bases short and J 7 bases short, with 14 bases between. The DNA of the CDR3 is TGTGCCAGCAGCCCGACCGGGGGAAGTGGCTACACCTTC. As protein: CASSPTGGSGYTF. The full variable domain, rest sourced from reference TRBV7-9 and TRBJ1-2, is DTGVSQNPRHKITKRGQNVTFRCDPISEHNRLYWYRQTLGQGPEFLTYFQNEAQLEKSRLLSDRFSAERPKGSFSTLEIQRTEQGDSAMYLCASSPTGGSGYTFGSGTRLTVV.

This clone has only a few counts. This chain connects TRBV11-2 to TRBJ2-1; D not certain. The CDR3 is made up of 14 amino acids. V shed 0 bases and J shed 9 bases, with 12 bases lying between them. Germline values: CDR1 SGHAT, CDR2 FQNNGV. The CDR3 sequence is CASSLEGLGLEQFF. CDR3 bases: TGTGCCAGCAGCTTAGAGGGTCTAGGGCTTGAGCAGTTCTTC. The variable domain in full, with the rest retrieved from reference TRBV11-2 and TRBJ2-1, is EAGVAQSPRYKIIEKRQSVAFWCNPISGHATLYWYQQILGQGPKLLIQFQNNGVVDDSQLPKDRFSAERLKGVDSTLKIQPAKLEDSAVYLCASSLEGLGLEQFFGPGTRLTVL.

This clone was detected a few times. This sequence joins TRBV6-1 and TRBJ1-3; D is unclear. The germline V and J ends were trimmed by 3 bases and 2 bases, with 5 bases remaining between them. The length of the CDR3 is 13 residues. CDR1 is MNHNS, CDR2 SASEGT, per germline. CDR3 amino acids: CASSDPTGNTIYF. The CDR3, as DNA: TGTGCCAGCAGTGACCCTACTGGAAACACCATATATTTT.

The J gene is TRBJ1-5, the V gene TRBV7-9, with D possibly being TRBD1 (6 bases). The V gene's germline CDR1 is SEHNR and CDR2 FQNEAQ (reference sequence). The CDR3 is 15 residues long. Deletions cut 1 base from V and 3 bases from J, with 10 bases between. The CDR3 here is CASSLDGGHNQPQHF. The CDR3 DNA sequence: TGTGCCAGCAGCTTAGATGGGGGGCACAATCAGCCCCAGCATTTT. Together with reference TRBV7-9 and TRBJ1-5, the CDR3 gives the full variable domain: DTGVSQNPRHKITKRGQNVTFRCDPISEHNRLYWYRQTLGQGPEFLTYFQNEAQLEKSRLLSDRFSAERPKGSFSTLEIQRTEQGDSAMYLCASSLDGGHNQPQHFGDGTRLSIL.

The J gene is TRBJ1-2, the V gene TRBV29-1; TRBD1 might be the D (5 bases). Germline V CDR1 and CDR2: SQVTM, ANQGSEA. The CDR3 is 13 residues long. V was trimmed by 4 bases and J by 3 bases, leaving 12 bases between them. The CDR3 DNA sequence: TGCAGCGTTGGGGCAGGGACGGACTATGGCTACACCTTC. Translating gives CSVGAGTDYGYTF.

The V call is TRBV7-9, the J call TRBJ2-1; TRBD2 agrees at 15 bases. The CDR3 has 15 residues. Looked up from germline, CDR1 is SEHNR and CDR2 is FQNEAQ (reference sequence). Germline trimming cut 5 bases from V and 8 bases from J; bases unmatched to any gene: 4. The CDR3: CASSLRTSGGDEQFF. CDR3 in DNA: TGTGCCAGCAGCCTACGGACTAGCGGGGGGGATGAGCAGTTCTTC.

This sequence joins TRBV10-1 and TRBJ2-3, with TRBD2 matching over 10 bases. Looked up from germline, CDR1 is WNHNN and CDR2 is SYGVQD (reference sequence). The CDR3 totals 15 residues. The trim removed 5 bases at V and 0 bases at J, leaving 2 bases unmatched. CDR3 amino acids: CASSLLAGSTDTQYF. The CDR3 DNA follows: TGCGCCAGCAGTCTACTAGCGGGGAGCACAGATACGCAGTATTTT.

V usage is TRBV28 and J usage is TRBJ2-5, with 11 bases aligning to TRBD2. Trimming cost V 4 bases and J 4 bases; bases outside gene matches: 17. This CDR3 is built from 19 residues. The germline gives CDR1 MDHEN, CDR2 SYDVKM. The CDR3 DNA sequence: TGTGCCAGCAGTTCCTCCCCCGCGGTGCTAGCGGGAGGAGCAGAGACCCAGTACTTC. It yields the protein CASSSSPAVLAGGAETQYF.

By sample share, this clone is medium-sized. The V and J genes are TRBV5-1 and TRBJ2-7; TRBD1 agrees at 7 bases. The CDR3 loop spans 14 amino acids. V trimming: 0 bases; J trimming: 7 bases; junction bases outside the gene matches: 7. Germline V gene lookup returns CDR1 SGHRS and CDR2 YFSETQ. The CDR3 reads CASSLAGTVGEQYF. CDR3 bases: TGCGCCAGCAGCTTGGCCGGGACAGTGGGGGAGCAGTACTTC.

The V gene is TRBV5-6, the J gene TRBJ2-1; TRBD1 agrees at 10 bases. This CDR3 has 15 amino acids. With 3 bases clipped from V and 6 bases from J, the junction kept 6 bases outside the gene matches. Germline CDR1 is SGHDT and CDR2 is YYEEEE. CDR3 in amino acids: CASSWGDRGFNEQFF. The CDR3 coding sequence is TGTGCCAGCAGCTGGGGGGACAGGGGTTTCAATGAGCAGTTCTTC. Variable domain in full (rest from reference TRBV5-6 and TRBJ2-1): DAGVTQSPTHLIKTRGQQVTLRCSPKSGHDTVSWYQQALGQGPQFIFQYYEEEERQRGNFPDRFSGHQFPNYSSELNVNALLLGDSALYLCASSWGDRGFNEQFFGPGTRLTVL.

This chain links TRBV9 with TRBJ2-1; D perhaps matches TRBD2 (5 bases). CDR3 length: 15 residues. V lost 0 bases, J lost 7 bases, and 14 bases lay in between. Germline CDR1 reads SGDLS; CDR2 reads YYNGEE. The CDR3 spells CASSVDGREVNEQFF. The CDR3 DNA reads TGTGCCAGCAGCGTAGATGGACGGGAAGTTAATGAGCAGTTCTTC.

This clone is labeled as medium-sized (0.01 to 0.1%). J is TRBJ2-2 and V is TRBV11-2; D might be TRBD1 (6 bases). The germline gives CDR1 SGHAT, CDR2 FQNNGV. The CDR3 extends over 15 amino acids. With 1 base removed from V and 4 bases from J, the gap between germline ends came to 10 bases. In DNA, the CDR3 is TGTGCCAGCAGCTTAGTAGGGGGTACCACCGGGGAGCTGTTTTTT. This sequence encodes CASSLVGGTTGELFF.

This clone is labeled medium-sized. V usage is TRBV7-9 and J usage is TRBJ2-3; 12 bases line up with TRBD2. The junction had 5 bases not matched to a gene; V was cut back by 3 bases and J by 4 bases. Germline V gives CDR1 SEHNR, CDR2 FQNEAQ (reference sequence). There are 16 residues in the CDR3. The CDR3 spells CASSFLAGGSADTQYF. The CDR3 DNA is TGTGCCAGCAGCTTCCTAGCGGGAGGGTCTGCAGATACGCAGTATTTT.

This clone has just a few counts. The rearrangement links TRBV6-6 to TRBJ2-6; D uncertain. This CDR3 is built from 15 residues. Looked up from germline, CDR1 is MNHNY and CDR2 is SVGAGI (reference sequence). V lost 4 bases to trimming and J lost 1 base, with 8 bases between them. This CDR3 reads CASSFQWSGANVLTF. CDR3 nucleotides: TGTGCCAGCAGTTTTCAGTGGTCTGGGGCCAACGTCCTGACTTTC.

This clone was recorded once. The V call is TRBV11-2, the J call TRBJ1-2, with TRBD1 matching over 8 bases. Germline V gives CDR1 SGHAT, CDR2 FQNNGV. V shed 5 bases, J shed 0 bases, and the junction held 5 bases outside the gene matches. The CDR3 extends over 15 amino acids. CDR3 coding DNA: TGTGCCAGCAGCCCGGGACAGGTTTCTAACTATGGCTACACCTTC. Its protein product is CASSPGQVSNYGYTF.